Below are 8 T cell receptor beta chains sequenced from a single sample in a study of cytomegalovirus exposure and HLA in healthy donors (dated by TCRdb to the late 2010s). Receptor libraries were prepared by the immunoSEQ multiplex PCR assay. The multiplex PCR relied on a mix of 60 forward primers for TCR Vbeta segments and 13 reverse primers for TCR Jbeta segments. This immuneACCESS table, as held by TCRdb, lists in-frame sequences with V and J called but not all clones. Of the missing ones, under half trace to an unresolved V gene in checked studies; the others have no known cause. The sample table records over 150,000 clones; 75% to 85% of these occur just once. Together, the top ten hold 3.7% of the sample. The material sequenced was PBMCs. The origin of the receptors is a woman aged 55-75 years in good health and CMV-seropositive.

This chain joins TRBV5-1 and TRBJ2-1, with TRBD1 identical over 10 bases. Germline V gives CDR1 SGHRS, CDR2 YFSETQ. Germline trimming cut 4 bases from V and 16 bases from J; bases unmatched to any gene: 8. CDR3 length: 12 amino acids. CDR3 in DNA: TGCGCCAGCAGCCTCGAAGGGACAGGGGAATTCTTC. It encodes CASSLEGTGEFF.

This clone was detected a few times. This sequence joins TRBV7-9 and TRBJ2-7; 7 bases align to TRBD1. Per the germline V gene, CDR1 is SEHNR and CDR2 is FQNEAQ (reference sequence). The CDR3 spans 14 residues. Trimming removed 6 bases from V and 6 bases from J; junction bases left unmatched: 11. The chain's CDR3 is CASSPGQVSGEQYF. The CDR3 nucleotides are TGTGCCAGCAGTCCCGGACAGGTTTCGGGCGAGCAGTACTTC.

Only one count was recorded for this clone. The chain has TRBV27 and TRBJ1-5; 8 bases map to TRBD1. J lost 4 bases, V lost 4 bases, and 9 bases had no gene match. CDR1 MNHEY and CDR2 SMNVEV come from the germline V gene (reference sequence). This CDR3 has 16 amino acids. The CDR3 sequence: CASSSAEGQGNQPQHF. CDR3 bases: TGTGCCAGCAGTTCAGCCGAAGGACAGGGTAATCAGCCCCAGCATTTT.

This chain uses TRBV5-6 with TRBJ2-7, with 7 bases fitting TRBD1. V trimming: 6 bases; J trimming: 7 bases; junction bases outside the gene matches: 10. This CDR3 has 13 residues. CDR1 and CDR2 (germline): SGHDT, YYEEEE. The CDR3 nucleotides are TGTGCCAGCACCTACGACAGGGCAGGGGAGCAGTACTTC. Its translation: CASTYDRAGEQYF.

The V gene is TRBV15, the J gene TRBJ2-2; D might be TRBD2 (6 bases). This CDR3 has 16 residues. Deletions cut 1 base from V and 6 bases from J, with 15 bases between. CDR1 is LNHNV and CDR2 is YYDKDF in the germline V gene (reference sequence). The CDR3: CATSRVRRLDPGELFF. CDR3 nucleotide sequence: TGTGCCACCAGCAGAGTTAGGAGACTAGACCCCGGGGAGCTGTTTTTT.

The chain recombines TRBV28 with TRBJ2-6, with TRBD1 matching over 7 bases. In germline, CDR1 is MDHEN, CDR2 SYDVKM. Trimming at V came to 6 bases and at J to 3 bases, leaving 11 bases not matched to a gene. CDR3 size: 17 residues. CDR3 sequence reads: CASRGPTTGRGANVLTF. CDR3 coding DNA: TGTGCCAGCAGGGGTCCGACGACAGGGCGTGGGGCCAACGTCCTGACTTTC.

V and J are TRBV9 and TRBJ2-5; D may be TRBD2 (5 bases). This CDR3 is built from 14 residues. Trimming took off 0 bases at V and 4 bases at J, with 10 bases between the two ends. CDR1 SGDLS and CDR2 YYNGEE come from the germline V gene. The DNA for the CDR3 is TGTGCCAGCAGCGTAGAAGAGCGGTCAGAGACCCAGTACTTC. The encoded protein is CASSVEERSETQYF.

The chain couples TRBV18 to TRBJ2-7; 7 positions agree with TRBD1. Trimming removed 4 bases from V and 5 bases from J; junction bases left unmatched: 2. Germline V CDR1 and CDR2: KGHSH, LQKENI. CDR3 length: 12 residues. DNA of the CDR3: TGTGCCAGCTCACGACAGGGTCACGAGCAGTACTTC. Protein sequence: CASSRQGHEQYF.